Below, one T cell receptor beta chain is given with its context. Germline CDR1 is LGHDT and CDR2 is YNNKEL (reference sequence). V gave up 2 bases and J gave up 5 bases, with 0 bases separating them. The CDR3 is made up of 11 amino acids. The data derive from a study of control samples from healthy donors and cancer patients. Assay: immunoSEQ multiplex PCR; the TCRdb copy retains only in-frame clones and omits some. The sample comprises about 160,000 clones, roughly 94% of which are singletons, and 14% rests with the top ten. V gene TRBV3-1 (or the pseudogene TRBV3-2) combines with J gene TRBJ1-4, with no clear D. This clonotype was obtained from a man between 60 and 75 years old with colorectal cancer. Specimen: PBMCs. The CDR3 sequence: CASSQNEKLFF. CDR3 coding DNA: TGTGCCAGCAGCCAAAATGAAAAACTGTTTTTT.